This TCR beta chain comes out of a study of T cell responses to AZD1222 COVID-19 vaccine. Study results and limitations: Donors, mostly white British, included more females; clonal diversity was possibly underestimated. Repertoire sampling happened only post peak T cell response. Baseline antibody screening turned up just five to seven seropositive AZD1222 recipients. Regions 160-218 and 743-854 dominated among vaccine-associated CD4 TCRs spanning spike.

Remarks on this clone: Its antigen is not identified.

Profiled with immunoSEQ multiplex PCR; TCRdb holds only in-frame clones, not every one. The sample lists approximately 100,000 clones; around nine tenths were seen once. J lost 2 bases, V lost 3 bases, and 2 bases had no gene match. The CDR3 has 15 residues. CDR1 is SGHTS and CDR2 is YDEGEE in the germline V gene. The V gene is TRBV5-8, the J gene TRBJ2-3; TRBD2 aligns across 11 bases. The sample was peripheral blood, taken on day 0 of AZD1222 vaccination. The source of this sequence is an adult in good health. DNA of the CDR3: TGTGCCAGCAGCTGGACTAGCGGGCCCACAGATACGCAGTATTTT. This codes for CASSWTSGPTDTQYF.